This T cell receptor beta chain was captured in a study of cytotoxic CD8 clonotypes in ibrutinib-treated CLL. As for the study in general: Response samples were taken after a median around 13 months of treatment, range 6 to 36. A mean of about 250,000 productive templates and approximately 90,000 productive rearrangements was obtained per sample.

This CDR3 contains 13 residues. Germline V gene lookup returns CDR1 ENHRY and CDR2 SYGVKD. Trimming cost V 4 bases and J 2 bases, with 9 bases left between them. Sequencing used immunoSEQ multiplex PCR; TCRdb keeps in-frame clones, though not all of them. The sample has some 130,000 clones, approximately 90% seen once. V and J are TRBV10-3 and TRBJ2-7; no firm D call. The sequence came from a human donor with chronic lymphocytic leukemia. The sample was PBMCs, taken after 12 months of ibrutinib treatment. CDR3 DNA: TGTGCCATCAGTGGAGGCAGAACCTACGAGCAGTACTTC. It is translated as CAISGGRTYEQYF.